The 23 T cell receptor beta chains below come from one sample, sequenced in a study of beta chain features in type 1 diabetes. All of the isolated RNA was reverse transcribed, so expressed TCRB transcripts were sequenced. Generated by immunoSEQ multiplex PCR, the TCRdb table keeps only in-frame clones and is missing some. The sample records under 250,000 clones, approximately 14% being singletons. Sequencing was performed on naive CD4+ T cells from blood. All receptors derive from a woman between 35 and 50 years old in good health.

The CDR3 nucleotides read TGTGCCATCAGTGATCCCGACAGGGCCTACGAGCAGTACTTC. It is translated as CAISDPDRAYEQYF. The chain combines TRBV10-3 with TRBJ2-7; TRBD1 matches at 7 bases. This CDR3 region has 14 residues. The germline V gene encodes CDR1 ENHRY and CDR2 SYGVKD. V was pared by 3 bases and J by 2 bases, with 4 bases of the junction left unmatched.

This clone showed up just a few times. The chain has TRBV27 and TRBJ2-7, with 11 nucleotides matching TRBD2. The CDR3 runs to 14 residues. From germline, CDR1 is MNHEY and CDR2 SMNVEV (reference sequence). The ends lost 3 bases at V and 4 bases at J; junction bases unmatched: 2. The CDR3 loop is CASSFLAGGYEQYF. In nucleotides, the CDR3 is TGTGCCAGCAGTTTTCTAGCGGGGGGATACGAGCAGTACTTC.

This clone was observed a handful of times. This CDR3 is also generated by other DNA sequences in the sample. The chain carries TRBV7-9 and TRBJ2-7, with a tentative D call TRBD1 (6 bases). CDR1 is SEHNR, CDR2 FQNEAQ, per germline (reference sequence). The ends were cut back, 6 bases at V and 5 bases at J, with 8 bases in the middle. This CDR3 spans 11 amino acids. The CDR3 region is CASSYRDEQYF. CDR3 in DNA: TGTGCCAGCAGTTACAGGGACGAGCAGTACTTC.

This clone appeared a few times. The chain joins TRBV7-6 to TRBJ1-2, with 8 bases that match TRBD1. CDR1 and CDR2 from the germline V gene are SGHVS and FNYEAQ. CDR3 length: 14 amino acids. The ends lost 7 bases at V and 8 bases at J; junction bases unmatched: 12. The CDR3 nucleotides are TGTGCCAGCAACGACCGGGACAGGTGGATCGGCTACACCTTC. This codes for CASNDRDRWIGYTF.

This clone was observed a handful of times. CDR3 residues: CSVDNLGQGRYEQYF. CDR3 in DNA: TGCAGCGTTGATAACTTGGGGCAGGGGCGCTACGAGCAGTACTTC. The V and J genes are TRBV29-1 and TRBJ2-7, with D perhaps TRBD1 (6 bases). CDR3 length: 15 amino acids. The V end lost 3 bases, the J end lost 3 bases, and 18 bases lay between the germline ends. Germline assignment: CDR1 SQVTM and CDR2 ANQGSEA.

The V gene is TRBV2, the J gene TRBJ2-1; possibly TRBD2 for D (5 bases). The CDR3 totals 15 residues. From germline, CDR1 is SNHLY and CDR2 FYNNEI. Trimming cost V 4 bases and J 4 bases, with 14 bases left between them. CDR3 amino acids: CASSVGLRGYNEQFF. The CDR3, as DNA: TGTGCCAGCAGTGTGGGCCTACGGGGATACAATGAGCAGTTCTTC.

In its sample, this clone was seen a few times. The rearrangement links TRBV5-1 to TRBJ2-4; 7 positions match TRBD1. Germline V CDR1 and CDR2: SGHRS, YFSETQ. V shed 4 bases, J shed 5 bases, and the junction held 6 bases outside the gene matches. CDR3 length equals 14 residues. CDR3 DNA: TGCGCCAGCAGCATTTGGACAGGAGAAAACATTCAGTACTTC. This sequence encodes CASSIWTGENIQYF.

This clone has more than one count but fewer than ten. In nucleotides, the CDR3 is TGTGCCAGCAGCCCCGTTTATCAGCCCCAGCATTTT. Amino acid sequence: CASSPVYQPQHF. The genes are TRBV7-9 and TRBJ1-5; D is ambiguous. The ends were cut back, 5 bases at V and 5 bases at J, with 7 bases in the middle. Germline values: CDR1 SEHNR, CDR2 FQNEAQ (reference sequence). CDR3 length: 12 residues.

The chain's CDR3 is CASSRDRLYGYTF. The CDR3 coding sequence is TGTGCCAGCAGCCGGGACAGACTCTATGGCTACACCTTC. The chain has TRBV6-5 and TRBJ1-2, with 7 bases identical to TRBD1. CDR3 length: 13 amino acids. The V gene's germline CDR1 is MNHEY and CDR2 SVGAGI. J was trimmed by 4 bases and V by 6 bases; bases with no gene match: 5.

The chain carries TRBV7-9 and TRBJ2-5, with TRBD1 matching 9 bases. CDR1 and CDR2 (germline): SEHNR, FQNEAQ (reference sequence). V trimming: 5 bases; J trimming: 5 bases; junction bases outside the gene matches: 9. The CDR3 has 15 amino acids. CDR3 DNA: TGTGCCAGCAGCATGGACAGGGGAGGCCTCGAGACCCAGTACTTC. This translates into CASSMDRGGLETQYF.

This clone came up a few times. The rearrangement uses TRBV19 and TRBJ2-2; 9 bases map to TRBD1. The CDR3 covers 16 residues. With V trimmed by 5 bases and J by 4 bases, 8 bases remained unmatched. From germline, CDR1 is LNHDA and CDR2 SQIVND (reference sequence). The CDR3 loop reads CASSDLQGAGTGELFF. In nucleotides, the CDR3 is TGTGCCAGTAGTGACCTACAGGGGGCAGGCACCGGGGAGCTGTTTTTT.

The chain recombines TRBV30 with TRBJ2-2, with unresolved D. Germline values: CDR1 GTSNPN, CDR2 SVGIG (reference sequence). CDR3 length: 12 amino acids. Trimming pared 3 bases from V and 7 bases from J, leaving 9 bases between. The CDR3 sequence: CAWRASRGELFF. CDR3 DNA: TGTGCCTGGAGAGCGAGCCGCGGGGAGCTGTTTTTT.

The chain uses TRBV6-5 and TRBJ2-2; D call uncertain. Per germline, CDR1 MNHEY and CDR2 SVGAGI. V was pared by 0 bases and J by 1 base, with 6 bases between. The CDR3 covers 15 residues. The CDR3 protein is CASSYSEVNTGELFF. As DNA, the CDR3 is TGTGCCAGCAGTTACTCTGAGGTGAACACCGGGGAGCTGTTTTTT.

The CDR3 DNA is TGTGCCAGCAGTGAATTCGGCCCGGGGGGGCAAGAGACCCAGTACTTC. Protein product: CASSEFGPGGQETQYF. This chain uses TRBV25-1 with TRBJ2-5, with 8 nucleotides matching TRBD2. The V gene end was trimmed by 1 base and the J gene end by 2 bases; junction bases not matched to a gene: 6. The CDR3 totals 16 residues. From germline, CDR1 is MGHDK and CDR2 SYGVNS.

A few counts support this clone. V is TRBV2 and J is TRBJ1-2; D gene ambiguous. The CDR3 is made up of 16 amino acids. CDR1 SNHLY and CDR2 FYNNEI come from the germline V gene. Trimming took off 0 bases at V and 0 bases at J, with 11 bases between the two ends. The CDR3 coding sequence is TGTGCCAGCAGTGAAGCGAGGGCGCTTCCTAACTATGGCTACACCTTC. This sequence encodes CASSEARALPNYGYTF. Using reference TRBV2 and TRBJ1-2 for the parts outside the CDR3, the full variable domain is EPEVTQTPSHQVTQMGQEVILRCVPISNHLYFYWYRQILGQKVEFLVSFYNNEISEKSEIFDDQFSVERPDGSNFTLKIRSTKLEDSAMYFCASSEARALPNYGYTFGSGTRLTVV.

This clone came up a few times. The chain combines TRBV2 with TRBJ1-4; tentative D call: TRBD1 (5 bases). The germline V gene has CDR1 SNHLY and CDR2 FYNNEI. This CDR3 has 11 amino acids. Trimming cost V 11 bases and J 8 bases, with 12 bases left between them. The CDR3 DNA sequence: TGTGCCGGATACAGGAGCGAAAAACTGTTTTTT. Translated, it gives CAGYRSEKLFF. Based on the CDR3 plus reference TRBV2 and TRBJ1-4, the full variable domain is EPEVTQTPSHQVTQMGQEVILRCVPISNHLYFYWYRQILGQKVEFLVSFYNNEISEKSEIFDDQFSVERPDGSNFTLKIRSTKLEDSAMYFCAGYRSEKLFFGSGTQLSVL.

This clone was counted a few times. The chain combines TRBV14 with TRBJ1-6, with 8 bases matching TRBD1. Trimming cost V 4 bases and J 10 bases; bases outside gene matches: 6. Germline CDR1 reads SGHDN; CDR2 reads FVKESK. This CDR3 is built from 14 residues. The CDR3 is CASSPGTGHSPLHF. The CDR3, as DNA: TGTGCCAGCAGCCCCGGGACAGGTCACTCACCCCTCCACTTT.

V is TRBV18 and J is TRBJ2-7; TRBD1 might be the D (6 bases). CDR1 is KGHSH, CDR2 LQKENI, per germline. CDR3 length: 17 residues. Deletions cut 3 bases from V and 4 bases from J, with 22 bases between. CDR3: CASSPIPSHRVTYEQYF. The CDR3 nucleotides read TGTGCCAGCTCACCTATCCCTTCACACAGGGTCACGTACGAGCAGTACTTC.

The CDR3 bases are TGCAGCGTCACAGGGGGCCCTCCTTCCTACGAGCAGTACTTC. It yields the protein CSVTGGPPSYEQYF. The chain combines TRBV29-1 with TRBJ2-7; 9 bases are a match to TRBD1. V shed 6 bases, J shed 1 base, and the junction held 7 bases outside the gene matches. There are 14 residues in the CDR3. The germline V gene has CDR1 SQVTM and CDR2 ANQGSEA.

The V call is TRBV14, the J call TRBJ1-5; D is unresolved. Germline V gene lookup returns CDR1 SGHDN and CDR2 FVKESK. Trimming cost V 4 bases and J 5 bases, with 9 bases left between them. The CDR3 runs to 13 residues. The CDR3 coding sequence is TGTGCCAGCAGCCTGCGGCGGGATCAGCCCCAGCATTTT. This translates into CASSLRRDQPQHF.

V and J are TRBV29-1 and TRBJ1-1, with TRBD1 as a possible D gene (5 bases). The length of the CDR3 is 13 residues. V was cut by 3 bases and J by 3 bases, with 11 bases left in between. Per germline, CDR1 SQVTM and CDR2 ANQGSEA. The CDR3 region is CSVEDTGHTEAFF. Here the CDR3 DNA reads TGCAGCGTTGAGGACACGGGCCACACTGAAGCTTTCTTT.

This chain joins TRBV10-2 and TRBJ2-7; D is possibly TRBD2 (5 bases). Germline CDR1 is WSHSY and CDR2 is SAAADI. CDR3 length: 12 amino acids. Deletions cut 8 bases from V and 2 bases from J, with 10 bases between. CDR3 residues: CASRTRTYEQYF. CDR3 nucleotide sequence: TGCGCCAGCCGGACTCGAACCTACGAGCAGTACTTC.

The chain employs TRBV19 and TRBJ2-5, with 9 bases that match TRBD2. Trimming cost V 4 bases and J 1 base; bases outside gene matches: 1. Germline V lookup: CDR1 LNHDA, CDR2 SQIVND (reference sequence). The CDR3 is 14 amino acids. The CDR3 region is CASSTRGGQETQYF. Written as DNA, the CDR3 is TGTGCCAGTAGTACGCGGGGGGGCCAAGAGACCCAGTACTTC.